This passage covers 20 T cell receptor beta chains from one sample sequenced in a study of blood T cell repertoires in COVID-19. TCRdb's copy holds only in-frame clones and misses some; the assay was immunoSEQ multiplex PCR. This sample yields fewer than 450,000 clones, of which around nine tenths are seen a single time; 6% to 8.5% belongs to the top ten. Sequenced material: peripheral blood. The receptors were sampled from a woman aged 70-85 years with COVID-19, enrolled during active disease.

V is TRBV6-2 or TRBV6-3 and J is TRBJ2-1; TRBD2 matches at 11 bases. The V gene's germline CDR1 is MNHEY and CDR2 SVGEGT. The V gene end was trimmed by 2 bases and the J gene end by 7 bases; junction bases not matched to a gene: 13. CDR3 size: 18 residues. The CDR3 reads CASSYLVAGGPVQNEQFF. DNA of the CDR3: TGTGCCAGCAGTTACCTGGTAGCGGGGGGGCCGGTACAGAATGAGCAGTTCTTC.

The rearrangement links TRBV11-2 to TRBJ1-1; D gene unclear. Germline-derived CDR1 and CDR2 are SGHAT and FQNNGV. V lost 5 bases, J lost 2 bases, and 18 bases lay in between. The CDR3 is made up of 16 amino acids. Here the CDR3 reads CASSPYLGSLNTEAFF. The CDR3 DNA follows: TGTGCCAGCAGCCCATACCTAGGGAGCCTTAACACTGAAGCTTTCTTT. The full variable domain, rest sourced from reference TRBV11-2 and TRBJ1-1, is EAGVAQSPRYKIIEKRQSVAFWCNPISGHATLYWYQQILGQGPKLLIQFQNNGVVDDSQLPKDRFSAERLKGVDSTLKIQPAKLEDSAVYLCASSPYLGSLNTEAFFGQGTRLTVV.

This clone was seen a handful of times. This chain links TRBV27 with TRBJ2-7; perhaps TRBD1 as D (5 bases). Germline V gene lookup returns CDR1 MNHEY and CDR2 SMNVEV (reference sequence). Trimming removed 4 bases at V and 0 bases at J, with 10 bases between. The CDR3 loop spans 14 amino acids. The CDR3: CASSWTSLSYEQYF. In nucleotides, the CDR3 is TGTGCCAGCAGTTGGACATCTCTCTCCTACGAGCAGTACTTC.

The V and J genes are TRBV5-4 and TRBJ1-6, with TRBD1 matching 7 bases. Unmatched junction bases numbered 13, after V lost 5 bases and J lost 5 bases. This CDR3 is 17 amino acids long. Looked up from germline, CDR1 is SGHNT and CDR2 is YYREEE (reference sequence). CDR3 sequence (DNA): TGTGCCAGCAGTTCAGGGGCACAGGGGCTCGATAATTCACCCCTCCACTTT. Protein: CASSSGAQGLDNSPLHF.

The J gene is TRBJ2-5, the V gene TRBV3-1 (or the pseudogene TRBV3-2); tentatively, D is TRBD2 (5 bases). V gave up 1 base and J gave up 7 bases, with 10 bases separating them. Per the germline V gene, CDR1 is LGHDT and CDR2 is YNNKEL (reference sequence). This CDR3 has 13 amino acids. The CDR3 sequence: CASSQAERGTQYF. DNA of the CDR3: TGTGCCAGCAGCCAAGCAGAACGGGGGACCCAGTACTTC.

V and J are TRBV7-8 and TRBJ2-3, with 14 bases aligning to TRBD2. V lost 5 bases and J lost 4; bases outside the gene matches: 5. The CDR3 is 16 amino acids. From germline, CDR1 is SGHVS and CDR2 FQNEAQ. Written as DNA, the CDR3 is TGTGCCAGCAGCGTTGGACTAGCGGGAGGATCAGATACGCAGTATTTT. Protein: CASSVGLAGGSDTQYF.

This chain links TRBV7-2 with TRBJ1-5; TRBD1 aligns across 7 bases. The V segment lost 0 bases and the J segment 7 bases; nucleotides outside the gene matches: 3. This CDR3 has 14 residues. Germline V CDR1 and CDR2: SGHTA, FQGNSA. Here the CDR3 DNA reads TGTGCCAGCAGCTTAGCGGGACAGAAGCAGCCCCAGCATTTT. Encoded protein: CASSLAGQKQPQHF.

This chain links TRBV7-9 with TRBJ1-2; 8 bases are shared with TRBD1. The junction had 11 bases not matched to a gene; V was cut back by 2 bases and J by 3 bases. This CDR3 comprises 17 residues. CDR1 is SEHNR and CDR2 is FQNEAQ in the germline V gene (reference sequence). The CDR3 DNA reads TGTGCCAGCAGCTTACAGGGGGCAAGGATGTGGGACTATGGCTACACCTTC. It is translated as CASSLQGARMWDYGYTF.

This rearrangement joins TRBV19 to TRBJ1-4; D might be TRBD1 (6 bases). Germline CDR1 is LNHDA and CDR2 is SQIVND (reference sequence). The V and J ends lost 5 bases and 3 bases respectively, with 13 bases between them. CDR3 length equals 15 residues. The CDR3 DNA is TGTGCCAGTAGTCCCTGGTCAGGGGCTAATGAAAAACTGTTTTTT. It codes for CASSPWSGANEKLFF.

This clone was observed a handful of times. The chain has TRBV4-1 and TRBJ1-1, with D unclear. Trimming pared 3 bases from V and 4 bases from J, leaving 9 bases between. The length of the CDR3 is 13 residues. Germline loops: CDR1 MGHRA, CDR2 YSYEKL. The CDR3 loop is CASSHPGVTEAFF. The CDR3 nucleotides read TGCGCCAGCAGCCATCCAGGTGTCACTGAAGCTTTCTTT.

The table lists this clone with a count of one. The chain joins TRBV3-1 (or the pseudogene TRBV3-2) to TRBJ1-2, with 11 bases that match TRBD1. In germline, CDR1 is LGHDT, CDR2 YNNKEL (reference sequence). The CDR3 runs to 14 residues. The V gene end was trimmed by 3 bases and the J gene end by 7 bases; junction bases not matched to a gene: 4. The CDR3 coding sequence is TGTGCCAGCAGCCAGCGGACAGGGGGCGCTGGCTACACCTTC. Protein product: CASSQRTGGAGYTF.

This clone was picked up one time. The chain links TRBV3-1 (or the pseudogene TRBV3-2) to TRBJ1-1; D perhaps matches TRBD1 (6 bases). This CDR3 spans 14 amino acids. Trimming shortened V by 7 bases and J by 0 bases, and 12 bases separated the two germline ends. CDR1 and CDR2 (germline): LGHDT, YNNKEL (reference sequence). For the CDR3, the DNA is TGTGCCAGCACCGCAGGGGATTTGAACACTGAAGCTTTCTTT. Amino acids: CASTAGDLNTEAFF.

V usage is TRBV27 and J usage is TRBJ2-7; no clear D gene. The CDR3 runs to 14 residues. From germline, CDR1 is MNHEY and CDR2 SMNVEV (reference sequence). Trimming stripped 3 bases from V and 6 bases from J, with 15 bases between. CDR3 loop: CASSFSRLVSEQYF. The CDR3 region has the DNA TGTGCCAGCAGTTTCAGCAGGCTGGTCTCCGAGCAGTACTTC.

For this clone: Different DNA sequences within this sample yield the same CDR3. V is TRBV5-1 and J is TRBJ1-6, with TRBD1 matching 7 bases. CDR1 is SGHRS, CDR2 YFSETQ, per germline. The CDR3 runs to 15 residues. J gave up 6 bases and V 0 bases, and 3 bases lay outside the gene matches. This CDR3 is CASSLGAGGNSPLHF. As DNA, the CDR3 is TGCGCCAGCAGCTTGGGGGCAGGGGGTAATTCACCCCTCCACTTT.

In DNA, the CDR3 is TGTGCCAGCTCAGGGAGGTTTAATGAAAAACTGTTTTTT. Translating it yields CASSGRFNEKLFF. The V and J genes are TRBV3-1 (or the pseudogene TRBV3-2) and TRBJ1-4, with TRBD1 as a possible D gene (5 bases). Germline lookup yields CDR1 LGHDT and CDR2 YNNKEL (reference sequence). The length of the CDR3 is 13 residues. Trimming removed 8 bases from V and 4 bases from J, with 11 bases in between.

The V and J genes are TRBV27 and TRBJ1-5, with TRBD1 matching over 7 bases. V dropped 6 bases and J dropped 7; count of bases not matched to a gene: 6. There are 13 residues in the CDR3. Germline V lookup: CDR1 MNHEY, CDR2 SMNVEV (reference sequence). CDR3 DNA sequence: TGTGCCAGCAGACAGGGGTTGTGGCAGCCCCAGCATTTT. This sequence encodes CASRQGLWQPQHF.

This clone was detected a few times. The CDR3 bases are TGTGCCAGCAGCCCGACCCAGGGTGAGCAGTTCTTC. It is translated as CASSPTQGEQFF. The chain carries TRBV5-6 and TRBJ2-1; possibly TRBD1 for D (5 bases). Per germline, CDR1 SGHDT and CDR2 YYEEEE. Deletions cut 4 bases from V and 9 bases from J, with 11 bases between. The CDR3 is 12 amino acids.

This clone was observed a single time. The chain combines TRBV19 with TRBJ1-2; tentative D call: TRBD1 (6 bases). The CDR3 loop spans 13 amino acids. Germline CDR1 is LNHDA and CDR2 is SQIVND (reference sequence). Between the trimmed V and J ends, which lost 6 bases and 4 bases, there was a span of 12 bases. The DNA for the CDR3 is TGTGCCAGTAGGGTTCGGACAGCCTATGGCTACACCTTC. Amino acid sequence: CASRVRTAYGYTF.

The chain employs TRBV3-1 (or the pseudogene TRBV3-2) and TRBJ2-7; TRBD2 matches at 12 bases. Germline lookup yields CDR1 LGHDT and CDR2 YNNKEL (reference sequence). After removal of 4 bases from V and 5 bases from J, the junction contained 3 bases not matched to a gene. CDR3 length: 14 amino acids. The CDR3 sequence is CASSPSGGVNEQYF. In nucleotides, the CDR3 is TGTGCCAGCAGCCCTAGCGGGGGGGTGAACGAGCAGTACTTC.

The chain recombines TRBV6-4 with TRBJ2-3; TRBD1 agrees at 9 bases. The junction had 5 bases not matched to a gene; V was cut back by 6 bases and J by 7 bases. The CDR3 extends over 13 amino acids. Germline V lookup: CDR1 MRHNA, CDR2 SNTAGT. The CDR3 DNA sequence: TGTGCCAGCAGATCACAGGGGGCGAATACGCAGTATTTT. Its translation is CASRSQGANTQYF.